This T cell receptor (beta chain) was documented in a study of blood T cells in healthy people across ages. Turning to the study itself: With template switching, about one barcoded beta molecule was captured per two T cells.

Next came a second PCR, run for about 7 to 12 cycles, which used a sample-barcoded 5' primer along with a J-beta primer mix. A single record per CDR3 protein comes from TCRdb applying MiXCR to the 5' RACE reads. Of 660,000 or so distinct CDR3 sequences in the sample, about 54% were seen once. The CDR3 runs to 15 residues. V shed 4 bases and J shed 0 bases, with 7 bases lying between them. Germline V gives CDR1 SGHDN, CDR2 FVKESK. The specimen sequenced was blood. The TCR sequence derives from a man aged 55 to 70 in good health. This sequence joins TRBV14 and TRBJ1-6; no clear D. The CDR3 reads CASSRESSYNSPLHF. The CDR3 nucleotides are TGTGCCAGCAGCCGGGAGAGCTCCTATAATTCACCCCTCCACTTT.